The following is a T cell receptor (beta chain) sequence with its context. Source study methods: The authors estimated nucleated cell counts from reference gene primer amplification. Measured with immunoSEQ multiplex PCR; TCRdb has only the in-frame clones, and not every one. The V and J calls and clone size come from that table; D and trimming were worked out from the DNA. This sample carries 200,000 to 250,000 clones, around 86% of them seen once, and the ten largest clones take more than 8.5%. The sample is drawn from a study of blood T cell repertoires in COVID-19. Across the whole study: The origin of the acute and convalescent COVID-19 samples was the United States, Italy and Spain.

Germline V gives CDR1 LGHDT, CDR2 YNNKEL (reference sequence). This CDR3 is built from 12 residues. V was pared by 2 bases and J by 11 bases, with 3 bases of the junction left unmatched. Seattle patient enrollment occurred during active infection, with longitudinal follow-up thereafter. The source of this sequence is a woman between 45 and 65 years old with COVID-19, enrolled during active disease. V is TRBV3-1 (or the pseudogene TRBV3-2) and J is TRBJ1-1, with 9 bases lining up with TRBD1. Sequenced sample: peripheral blood. CDR3 protein: CASSQRTGEAFF. CDR3 coding DNA: TGTGCCAGCAGCCAACGGACAGGGGAGGCTTTCTTT.